The sequence of this TCR beta chain was determined in a study of cytomegalovirus exposure and HLA in healthy donors. Sequenced by immunoSEQ multiplex PCR; TCRdb stores in-frame clones only, minus some. This repertoire shows around 120,000 clones, approximately 85% found once; its top ten account for nearly 5%. The CDR3 is 14 amino acids. V was shortened by 6 bases and J by 3 bases, with 15 bases between the two germline ends. The germline V gene has CDR1 GTSNPN and CDR2 SVGIG (reference sequence). The chain combines TRBV30 with TRBJ1-5, with D possibly being TRBD1 (6 bases). The specimen was PBMCs. The receptor's source is a man in his late teens or twenties in good health and CMV-seronegative. The CDR3 loop is CACNDQGINQPQHF. CDR3 DNA sequence: TGTGCCTGTAACGACCAGGGGATCAATCAGCCCCAGCATTTT.